This record concerns one T cell receptor (beta chain) sequence. Its antigen is unidentified. This entry belongs to a study of T cells in localized non-small cell lung cancer. V lost 4 bases to trimming and J lost 4 bases, with 13 bases between them. Germline CDR1 SGHDN, CDR2 FVKESK. The CDR3 is 14 amino acids. Study-level results: Highest T cell clonality was seen in uninvolved adjacent lung, surpassing that measured in tumor. It remains possible that heterogeneity exists, since only one tumor region was sequenced. Longer overall survival was associated with a higher density of T cells in the blood. Out of the top 100 tumor clones, a median approximately 57 were seen in adjacent lung.

The assay was immunoSEQ multiplex PCR, and TCRdb's table has in-frame clones only and misses some. The table shows under 55,000 clones, with 90% to 95% occurring only once. Sequences were derived from PBMCs, sampled before any cancer treatment. The clonotype originates from a woman between 40 and 69 years old with stage II lung adenocarcinoma. The rearrangement uses TRBV14 and TRBJ1-1, with no clear D. The CDR3 region is CASSLAPQTTEAFF. CDR3 sequence (DNA): TGTGCCAGCAGCCTGGCCCCCCAGACCACTGAAGCTTTCTTT.